This TCR beta chain was sequenced during a study of control samples from healthy donors and cancer patients. This CDR3 region has 18 residues. V was pared by 3 bases and J by 5 bases, with 13 bases of the junction left unmatched. The V gene's germline CDR1 is SGHRS and CDR2 YFSETQ. TCRdb's copy holds only in-frame clones and misses some; the assay was immunoSEQ multiplex PCR. The table records tens of thousands of clones, roughly nine tenths of them present only once. This sequence originates from a woman in her 70s in good health. Sample: blood. The J gene is TRBJ2-1, the V gene TRBV5-1; TRBD2 matches 11 bases. The CDR3 here is CASSSPWASGGPDNEQFF. The CDR3 DNA reads as TGCGCCAGCAGCTCACCCTGGGCTAGCGGGGGGCCTGACAATGAGCAGTTCTTC.